This T cell receptor beta chain derives from a study of T-cell reconstitution after alpha-beta-depleted transplantation in children. This clonotype was seen many times. Unique molecular identifiers were built into the TCRbeta library. TCRdb re-called the PCR reads with MiXCR, one entry per CDR3 protein. The sample lists about 610,000 distinct CDR3 sequences, about 11% occurring once. The sequence came from a human donor who donated a stem cell graft to a child with acute myeloid leukemia. This material consisted of PBMCs from the stem cell graft donor, taken from the stem cell graft.

The CDR3 loop reads CASSQGLAGGYHEQYF. The CDR3 DNA is TGCGCCAGCAGCCAAGGACTAGCGGGAGGGTACCACGAGCAGTACTTC. The chain carries TRBV4-3 and TRBJ2-7, with 14 bases lining up with TRBD2. From germline, CDR1 is LGHNA and CDR2 YSLEER. CDR3 length equals 16 residues. V was clipped by 1 base and J by 5 bases; unmatched bases: 4.